The 26 T cell receptor beta chains below come from one sample, sequenced in a study of cytomegalovirus exposure and HLA in healthy donors. Primers for the PCR totalled 60 Vbeta and 13 Jbeta. Method: immunoSEQ multiplex PCR; TCRdb's copy keeps in-frame clones and lacks some. The sample holds about 190,000 clones, over 80% seen once. What was sequenced was PBMCs. The receptors stem from a man aged 35-49 years in good health and CMV-seropositive.

This chain uses TRBV28 with TRBJ2-5; 15 bases fit TRBD2. The length of the CDR3 is 17 residues. Germline V gene lookup returns CDR1 MDHEN and CDR2 SYDVKM. V lost 4 bases and J lost 4; bases outside the gene matches: 7. CDR3 DNA sequence: TGTGCCAGCAGTTCAGGGGGACTAGCGGGGGGCGGAGAGACCCAGTACTTC. Translated, it gives CASSSGGLAGGGETQYF. Complete variable domain (other parts from reference TRBV28 and TRBJ2-5): DVKVTQSSRYLVKRTGEKVFLECVQDMDHENMFWYRQDPGLGLRLIYFSYDVKMKEKGDIPEGYSVSREKKERFSLILESASTNQTSMYLCASSSGGLAGGGETQYFGPGTRLLVL.

The chain carries TRBV7-3 and TRBJ2-3; weak D call: TRBD1 (6 bases). The CDR3 length is 17 residues. Looked up from germline, CDR1 is SGHTA and CDR2 is FQGTGA. V lost 5 bases to trimming and J lost 0 bases, with 18 bases between them. The CDR3 DNA reads as TGTGCCAGCAGCCGCCGAGGGGGAGTGATTAGCACAGATACGCAGTATTTT. Its protein is CASSRRGGVISTDTQYF.

The chain couples TRBV11-2 to TRBJ2-7; TRBD2 is a possible D gene (6 bases). This CDR3 has 14 amino acids. Looked up from germline, CDR1 is SGHAT and CDR2 is FQNNGV. The V end was cut by 5 bases, the J end by 5 bases, with 16 bases between. CDR3 in amino acids: CASSQVGQRDEQYF. DNA of the CDR3: TGTGCCAGCAGCCAAGTGGGCCAGCGGGACGAGCAGTACTTC.

V gene TRBV11-2 combines with J gene TRBJ2-5; a weak D match, TRBD1 (5 bases). The CDR3 spans 12 residues. Germline assignment: CDR1 SGHAT and CDR2 FQNNGV. Trimming took off 6 bases at V and 2 bases at J, with 7 bases between the two ends. The CDR3 sequence is CASRRQQETQYF. For the CDR3, the DNA is TGTGCCAGCAGAAGACAGCAAGAGACCCAGTACTTC.

The chain recombines TRBV5-4 with TRBJ1-4; possible D gene TRBD1, 6 bases. The CDR3 totals 15 residues. Per germline, CDR1 SGHNT and CDR2 YYREEE (reference sequence). Between the trimmed V and J ends, which lost 4 bases and 7 bases, there was a span of 17 bases. In DNA form, the CDR3 reads TGTGCCAGCAGCCCGCCAGGGGAGGGTACTGAAAAACTGTTTTTT. This sequence encodes CASSPPGEGTEKLFF.

The rearrangement links TRBV25-1 to TRBJ2-1, with TRBD1 matching 8 bases. J gave up 16 bases and V 2 bases, and 4 bases lay outside the gene matches. Looked up from germline, CDR1 is MGHDK and CDR2 is SYGVNS. This CDR3 is built from 11 residues. CDR3 bases: TGTGCCAGCAGTGAACGACAGGGGAGATTCTTC. This gives the protein CASSERQGRFF.

The chain employs TRBV29-1 and TRBJ2-5; D is perhaps TRBD2 (6 bases). TRBJ2-7 explains the end of the DNA better; the J call may be wrong. The CDR3 contains 13 residues. Looked up from germline, CDR1 is SQVTM and CDR2 is ANQGSEA. The CDR3 coding sequence is TGCAGCGCCGGGAGTAGGGCCGGGTACGAGCAGTACTTC. This gives the protein CSAGSRAGYEQYF.

V and J are TRBV4-3 and TRBJ2-5, with D perhaps TRBD1 (5 bases). CDR3 size: 18 residues. V was clipped by 0 bases and J by 0 bases, with 17 bases between them. Germline V gene lookup returns CDR1 LGHNA and CDR2 YSLEER. Here the CDR3 DNA reads TGCGCCAGCAGCCAAGATCGGGTGGCAGGGTCGCACCAAGAGACCCAGTACTTC. Translation gives CASSQDRVAGSHQETQYF.

The rearrangement uses TRBV4-3 and TRBJ1-2, with D possibly matching TRBD1 (6 bases). The germline V gene has CDR1 LGHNA and CDR2 YSLEER. The CDR3 is 14 amino acids. The V and J ends lost 0 bases and 4 bases respectively, with 9 bases between them. CDR3 nucleotides: TGCGCCAGCAGCCAAGACAGGACAGCCTATGGCTACACCTTC. As protein: CASSQDRTAYGYTF.

The chain has TRBV12-5 and TRBJ2-5; possible D gene TRBD1, 5 bases. Trimming removed 0 bases at V and 5 bases at J, with 13 bases between. Germline CDR1 is LGHNT and CDR2 is FRNRAP. The CDR3 runs 15 residues. CDR3 sequence reads: CASGLVVGVGETQYF. CDR3 sequence (DNA): TGTGCTAGTGGTTTGGTGGTAGGGGTAGGGGAGACCCAGTACTTC.

CDR3 loop: CSATLTAEAFF. The CDR3 DNA is TGCAGTGCGACTCTGACAGCTGAAGCTTTCTTT. This chain connects TRBV20-1 to TRBJ1-1; weak D call: TRBD1 (5 bases). The length of the CDR3 is 11 residues. Germline CDR1 is DFQATT and CDR2 is SNEGSKA (reference sequence). V was clipped by 6 bases and J by 6 bases, with 11 bases between them.

This rearrangement joins TRBV7-9 to TRBJ2-3; maybe TRBD1 (6 bases). V lost 6 bases and J 4 bases, leaving 17 bases between the germline ends. In germline, CDR1 is SEHNR, CDR2 FQNEAQ (reference sequence). CDR3 length: 15 residues. CDR3 region: CASSSAQGRSDTQYF. The CDR3, as DNA: TGTGCCAGCAGTTCGGCACAGGGCCGTTCAGATACGCAGTATTTT.

The chain recombines TRBV27 with TRBJ1-5; 7 bases line up with TRBD1. The CDR3 is 14 residues long. CDR1 and CDR2 (germline): MNHEY, SMNVEV (reference sequence). With 5 bases clipped from V and 4 bases from J, the junction kept 5 bases outside the gene matches. The CDR3 loop reads CASSENRGNQPQHF. The CDR3 coding sequence is TGTGCCAGCAGTGAGAACAGGGGTAATCAGCCCCAGCATTTT.

The chain couples TRBV19 to TRBJ1-2; D uncertain. Germline V gene lookup returns CDR1 LNHDA and CDR2 SQIVND (reference sequence). Deletions cut 5 bases from V and 0 bases from J, with 13 bases between. The CDR3 spans 15 residues. CDR3 amino acids: CASSPSRASNYGYTF. CDR3 nucleotides: TGTGCCAGTAGTCCTTCAAGAGCCTCTAACTATGGCTACACCTTC.

There are a few counts of this clone. The CDR3 loop reads CASIRSYNEQFF. The CDR3 DNA follows: TGTGCCAGCATCCGGAGCTACAATGAGCAGTTCTTC. The rearrangement uses TRBV27 and TRBJ2-1; D unresolved. With 7 bases removed from V and 3 bases from J, the gap between germline ends came to 7 bases. The germline V gene encodes CDR1 MNHEY and CDR2 SMNVEV (reference sequence). The CDR3 length is 12 residues.

The CDR3 is CASSQINSGGYTF. CDR3 coding DNA: TGTGCCAGCAGTCAAATAAACTCGGGAGGCTACACCTTC. V and J are TRBV6-5 and TRBJ1-2; no clear D. Germline assignment: CDR1 MNHEY and CDR2 SVGAGI. V shed 5 bases and J shed 8 bases, with 15 bases lying between them. The CDR3 runs 13 residues.

This chain links TRBV7-6 with TRBJ1-6; possible D gene TRBD1, 5 bases. Germline CDR1 reads SGHVS; CDR2 reads FNYEAQ. CDR3 length: 15 amino acids. V was trimmed by 1 base and J by 4 bases, leaving 8 bases between them. The CDR3 here is CASSLGQGYNSPLHF. For the CDR3, the DNA is TGTGCCAGCAGCTTAGGTCAGGGTTATAATTCACCCCTCCACTTT.

The chain uses TRBV9 and TRBJ1-1, with 7 bases fitting TRBD1. V gave up 2 bases and J gave up 0 bases; unmatched junction bases: 4. CDR1 is SGDLS, CDR2 YYNGEE, per germline. The CDR3 loop spans 15 amino acids. Here the CDR3 reads CASSVGDSLNTEAFF. In DNA form, the CDR3 reads TGTGCCAGCAGCGTGGGGGACAGCCTGAACACTGAAGCTTTCTTT. The entire variable domain, with the rest obtained from reference TRBV9 and TRBJ1-1, is as follows: DSGVTQTPKHLITATGQRVTLRCSPRSGDLSVYWYQQSLDQGLQFLIQYYNGEERAKGNILERFSAQQFPDLHSELNLSSLELGDSALYFCASSVGDSLNTEAFFGQGTRLTVV.

As to this clone: The junction departs from the called germline gene at one end, perhaps through a read error. V gene TRBV7-9 combines with J gene TRBJ2-7; 7 bases agree with TRBD1. The CDR3 runs 16 residues. The germline V gene encodes CDR1 SEHNR and CDR2 FQNEAQ (reference sequence). The CDR3 DNA sequence: TGTTCCAGCAGCGGATCGACAGGGTTGGGGAGATACGAGCAGTACTTC. This codes for CSSSGSTGLGRYEQYF.

This rearrangement joins TRBV28 to TRBJ2-4; 9 positions agree with TRBD1. V lost 5 bases, J lost 5 bases, and 4 bases stayed unmatched. Germline V gene data show CDR1 as MDHEN and CDR2 as SYDVKM. The CDR3 totals 14 residues. The CDR3 nucleotides read TGTGCCAGCAGTACCCGGACAGGGGAAAACATTCAGTACTTC. Protein sequence: CASSTRTGENIQYF.

This chain connects TRBV10-2 to TRBJ2-7, with D possibly TRBD1 on 6 matching bases. V was cut by 5 bases and J by 7 bases, with 15 bases left in between. From germline, CDR1 is WSHSY and CDR2 SAAADI. This CDR3 has 13 residues. In nucleotides, the CDR3 is TGCGCCAGCAGTTCTACAGGGCCTTCTGAGCAGTACTTC. It is translated as CASSSTGPSEQYF.

The chain is built from TRBV10-2 and TRBJ2-1, with TRBD1 matching over 9 bases. Germline V lookup: CDR1 WSHSY, CDR2 SAAADI. CDR3 length equals 14 residues. Trimming removed 6 bases from V and 10 bases from J; junction bases left unmatched: 10. The CDR3 loop reads CASRIIQGAGEQFF. CDR3 coding DNA: TGCGCCAGCAGGATAATACAGGGGGCTGGGGAGCAGTTCTTC.

This rearrangement joins TRBV6-6 to TRBJ1-1; 9 bases are a match to TRBD1. Germline values: CDR1 MNHNY, CDR2 SVGAGI (reference sequence). CDR3 size: 15 residues. Trimming at V came to 4 bases and at J to 3 bases, leaving 6 bases not matched to a gene. In DNA, the CDR3 is TGTGCCAGCAGTTGGGACAGGGCGGTGTACACTGAAGCTTTCTTT. The encoded protein is CASSWDRAVYTEAFF.

The rearrangement links TRBV6-1 to TRBJ2-7, with a possible D match to TRBD2 (6 bases). This CDR3 region has 15 residues. CDR1 and CDR2 (germline): MNHNS, SASEGT. Between the trimmed V and J ends, which lost 4 bases and 0 bases, there was a span of 13 bases. The DNA for the CDR3 is TGTGCCAGCAGTGTGGAGGGGCTTAACTCCTACGAGCAGTACTTC. Amino acids: CASSVEGLNSYEQYF.

A few counts support this clone. J is TRBJ1-1 and V is TRBV18, with 7 positions matching TRBD1. Germline CDR1 reads KGHSH; CDR2 reads LQKENI. The junction had 9 bases not matched to a gene; V was cut back by 5 bases and J by 6 bases. The CDR3 runs 14 residues. CDR3 in DNA: TGTGCCAGCTCAAGAAAAGGGGGCGCCTCTGAAGCTTTCTTT. It specifies CASSRKGGASEAFF.

This chain connects TRBV7-2 to TRBJ1-1; the D gene is possibly TRBD1 (6 bases). V was shortened by 1 base and J by 8 bases, with 14 bases between the two germline ends. Germline V lookup: CDR1 SGHTA, CDR2 FQGNSA. The CDR3 contains 14 residues. Written as DNA, the CDR3 is TGTGCCAGCAGCTTAGGGGCAGGGGCCGCCGAAGCTTTCTTT. This codes for CASSLGAGAAEAFF.